Following are 10 T cell receptor beta chains from one sample sequenced in a study of regulatory T cells in long-lasting Graves disease. The sample's time point: persistent/refractory GD, antithyroid drugs over 5 years with positive TRAb. PBMC RNA served as the TCR library source. In building TCR beta libraries, iRepertoire HTBI primers were used together with Arm-PCR of CDR3 regions. TCRdb re-derived calls from the multiplex PCR reads in MiXCR, one entry per CDR3 protein. This table has a few hundred thousand distinct CDR3 sequences, around 24% appearing once. Sequences were derived from peripheral blood mononuclear cells (PBMCs), sampled when the disease was refractory, from a patient treated with antithyroid drugs. The receptors were sampled from a female donor with Graves disease.

This clonotype was seen a handful of times. V usage is TRBV2 and J usage is TRBJ2-3, with 9 bases that match TRBD2. V trimming: 7 bases; J trimming: 2 bases; junction bases outside the gene matches: 4. The length of the CDR3 is 14 residues. Germline assignment: CDR1 SNHLY and CDR2 FYNNEI. CDR3 loop: CASIRLADTDTQYF. The CDR3 DNA is TGTGCCAGCATAAGACTAGCGGACACAGATACGCAGTATTTT.

This clonotype occurred many times. The chain recombines TRBV2 with TRBJ1-2; perhaps TRBD1 as D (6 bases). This CDR3 contains 15 residues. Deletions cut 3 bases from V and 7 bases from J, with 18 bases between. The germline V gene has CDR1 SNHLY and CDR2 FYNNEI. CDR3: CASSDRGLRGPGYTF. The CDR3 coding sequence is TGTGCCAGCAGTGACAGGGGACTCCGTGGTCCTGGCTACACCTTC.

The rearrangement uses TRBV20-1 and TRBJ1-1; D is possibly TRBD1 (6 bases). In germline, CDR1 is DFQATT, CDR2 SNEGSKA (reference sequence). The V and J ends lost 5 bases and 1 base respectively, with 17 bases between them. This CDR3 contains 15 residues. This chain's CDR3 is CSAEEFGQQNTEAFF. CDR3 DNA: TGCAGTGCTGAAGAATTTGGACAGCAGAACACTGAAGCTTTCTTT.

The chain links TRBV27 to TRBJ2-3; D unresolved. The CDR3 totals 14 residues. The germline gives CDR1 MNHEY, CDR2 SMNVEV (reference sequence). Trimming took off 1 base at V and 5 bases at J, with 10 bases between the two ends. CDR3 sequence (DNA): TGTGCCAGCAGTTTATATAGTCCCAGAGATACGCAGTATTTT. Translation: CASSLYSPRDTQYF.

This chain joins TRBV5-4 and TRBJ2-5; 7 bases map to TRBD2. The trim removed 4 bases at V and 3 bases at J, leaving 6 bases unmatched. The CDR3 spans 14 residues. The germline gives CDR1 SGHNT, CDR2 YYREEE (reference sequence). The CDR3 here is CASSNPGLKETQYF. The CDR3 region has the DNA TGTGCCAGCAGCAACCCGGGACTAAAAGAGACCCAGTACTTC. Filled out from reference TRBV5-4 and TRBJ2-5, the complete variable domain reads ETGVTQSPTHLIKTRGQQVTLRCSSQSGHNTVSWYQQALGQGPQFIFQYYREEENGRGNFPPRFSGLQFPNYSSELNVNALELDDSALYLCASSNPGLKETQYFGPGTRLLVL.

The sample holds many counts of this clonotype. The J gene is TRBJ1-1, the V gene TRBV30; unclear D gene. V lost 2 bases, J lost 11 bases, and 15 bases lay in between. Germline loops: CDR1 GTSNPN, CDR2 SVGIG (reference sequence). The CDR3 runs to 12 residues. This chain's CDR3 is CAWSTPGGRAFF. The DNA of the CDR3 is TGTGCCTGGAGTACCCCCGGAGGGCGGGCTTTCTTT.

This clonotype was seen at least ten times. The junction differs from germline at one of its ends, possibly a read error. V usage is TRBV5-6 and J usage is TRBJ1-1, with 9 bases identical to TRBD1. CDR3 length equals 12 residues. The germline V gene encodes CDR1 SGHDT and CDR2 YYEEEE. CDR3 nucleotide sequence: TGTGCCAGCAGCTTGGCCGGGACAGGGCCTCTCTTT. It encodes CASSLAGTGPLF.

The chain joins TRBV20-1 to TRBJ2-7, with TRBD2 as a possible D gene (5 bases). Trimming pared 4 bases from V and 2 bases from J, leaving 12 bases between. CDR1 and CDR2 (germline): DFQATT, SNEGSKA (reference sequence). CDR3 length: 13 residues. DNA of the CDR3: TGCAGTGCTACCGCGACGACTACCTACGAGCAGTACTTC. This translates into CSATATTTYEQYF.

The chain uses TRBV7-9 and TRBJ2-1, with D perhaps TRBD1 (5 bases). Germline V gene data show CDR1 as SEHNR and CDR2 as FQNEAQ (reference sequence). Trimming cost V 6 bases and J 5 bases, with 17 bases left between them. The CDR3 sequence is 15 residues long. In nucleotides, the CDR3 is TGTGCCAGCAGTCTAAGGGGCCGGAGTAACAATGAGCAGTTCTTC. Protein sequence: CASSLRGRSNNEQFF.

This sequence joins TRBV6-2 or TRBV6-3 and TRBJ2-1; TRBD2 agrees at 12 bases. CDR3 length: 17 amino acids. Unmatched junction bases numbered 5, after V lost 0 bases and J lost 5 bases. Germline lookup yields CDR1 MNHEY and CDR2 SVGEGT. CDR3 bases: TGTGCCAGCAGTTACTCCCTAGCGGGAGGGGTCAACAATGAGCAGTTCTTC. It encodes CASSYSLAGGVNNEQFF.